These 30 T cell receptor beta chains share one sample of origin, sequenced in a study of cytomegalovirus exposure and HLA in healthy donors. The PCR used 60 Vbeta and 13 Jbeta primers. Profiling relied on immunoSEQ multiplex PCR, and the TCRdb table lists in-frame clones only, not all of them. This sample yields some 150,000 clones, of which around three quarters are seen a single time; about 3% belongs to the top ten. The sample consisted of PBMCs. These receptors were obtained from a man aged 40-49 years in good health and CMV-seropositive.

J is TRBJ2-7 and V is TRBV11-3; perhaps TRBD1 as D (5 bases). V was pared by 5 bases and J by 5 bases, with 13 bases between. The CDR3 sequence is 13 residues long. Germline assignment: CDR1 SGHNT and CDR2 YENEEA. The CDR3 region has the DNA TGTGCCAGCAGCCGATCCGCCAGGGACGAGCAGTACTTC. This translates into CASSRSARDEQYF.

CDR3 in DNA: TGCGCCAGCAGCTTAGGACTAGCGGACTCCTACGAGCAGTACTTC. Its translation: CASSLGLADSYEQYF. The V call is TRBV5-1, the J call TRBJ2-7, with 10 bases aligning to TRBD2. The germline V gene encodes CDR1 SGHRS and CDR2 YFSETQ. Trimming took 2 bases from V and 0 from J; bases not matched to a gene: 2. The CDR3 is made up of 15 amino acids.

This chain links TRBV2 with TRBJ1-5; 9 bases map to TRBD1. Germline assignment: CDR1 SNHLY and CDR2 FYNNEI. This CDR3 has 15 amino acids. Germline trimming cut 6 bases from V and 4 bases from J; bases unmatched to any gene: 7. The CDR3 region has the DNA TGTGCCAGCAGCGCGACAGGGGGGAGGAATCAGCCCCAGCATTTT. Translating it yields CASSATGGRNQPQHF. Looking up the rest from reference TRBV2 and TRBJ1-5 gives the full variable domain: EPEVTQTPSHQVTQMGQEVILRCVPISNHLYFYWYRQILGQKVEFLVSFYNNEISEKSEIFDDQFSVERPDGSNFTLKIRSTKLEDSAMYFCASSATGGRNQPQHFGDGTRLSIL.

The chain has TRBV6-1 and TRBJ2-5, with a tentative D call TRBD1 (7 bases). Germline V lookup: CDR1 MNHNS, CDR2 SASEGT. The CDR3 sequence is 14 residues long. The ends were cut back, 8 bases at V and 0 bases at J, with 13 bases in the middle. The CDR3 DNA is TGTGCCAGCCGGAGGGACAGCAACCAAGAGACCCAGTACTTC. Encoded protein: CASRRDSNQETQYF.

The chain links TRBV9 to TRBJ1-1; perhaps TRBD1 as D (5 bases). Germline CDR1 is SGDLS and CDR2 is YYNGEE. V lost 4 bases and J lost 3, with 19 bases in between. The CDR3 is 16 amino acids. CDR3 sequence: CASSLRPEVGHTEAFF. The CDR3 nucleotides are TGTGCCAGCAGCCTAAGACCCGAGGTGGGGCACACTGAAGCTTTCTTT.

The chain is built from TRBV7-2 and TRBJ2-7, with D tentatively TRBD2 (6 bases). With 6 bases removed from V and 2 bases from J, the gap between germline ends came to 23 bases. The CDR3 length is 17 residues. The germline V gene has CDR1 SGHTA and CDR2 FQGNSA. CDR3 sequence: CASSSGPGELPAYEQYF. DNA for the CDR3: TGTGCCAGCAGTTCGGGCCCGGGAGAGCTGCCCGCCTACGAGCAGTACTTC.

The chain carries TRBV29-1 and TRBJ2-1; D possibly corresponds to TRBD1 (6 bases). Per germline, CDR1 SQVTM and CDR2 ANQGSEA. The CDR3 is 11 amino acids. The V end was cut by 4 bases, the J end by 12 bases, with 13 bases between. The CDR3 loop reads CSVGGGLAQFF. The CDR3 nucleotides read TGCAGCGTTGGTGGGGGCTTGGCGCAGTTCTTC.

This rearrangement joins TRBV28 to TRBJ2-3; TRBD2 matches 11 bases. CDR3 length: 15 residues. The V gene end was trimmed by 6 bases and the J gene end by 7 bases; junction bases not matched to a gene: 9. Germline V gene sequence: CDR1 MDHEN, CDR2 SYDVKM. Here the CDR3 reads CASSRAGTSGYTQYF. The CDR3 DNA is TGTGCCAGCAGCAGAGCCGGGACTAGCGGATATACGCAGTATTTT.

This sequence joins TRBV9 and TRBJ1-4; D is unclear. CDR3 length: 15 residues. Trimming cost V 4 bases and J 6 bases, with 16 bases left between them. Germline CDR1 is SGDLS and CDR2 is YYNGEE. Here the CDR3 DNA reads TGTGCCAGCAGCCCCCGAGGACTACGGGATGAAAAACTGTTTTTT. This sequence encodes CASSPRGLRDEKLFF.

The chain combines TRBV27 with TRBJ1-1; the D gene is possibly TRBD1 (5 bases). CDR1 and CDR2 (germline): MNHEY, SMNVEV (reference sequence). This CDR3 region has 14 residues. With 7 bases removed from V and 4 bases from J, the gap between germline ends came to 16 bases. The CDR3 DNA reads TGTGCCAGCACCCACCTCGGGGGAACCACTGAAGCTTTCTTT. Protein sequence: CASTHLGGTTEAFF.

The chain recombines TRBV4-1 with TRBJ2-1; no clear D gene. The CDR3 totals 13 residues. CDR1 is MGHRA, CDR2 YSYEKL, per germline. V lost 1 base and J lost 7, with 8 bases in between. The CDR3 spells CASSQVRKNEQFF. CDR3 coding DNA: TGCGCCAGCAGCCAAGTGAGAAAGAATGAGCAGTTCTTC.

This sequence joins TRBV28 and TRBJ2-3; weak D call: TRBD1 (6 bases). V was clipped by 2 bases and J by 3 bases, with 27 bases between them. The germline CDR1 and CDR2 sequences are MDHEN and SYDVKM. CDR3 length: 20 amino acids. The CDR3, as DNA: TGTGCCAGCAGTTTAATTTGGGGGCAACAGAGCAGGGTTTGGACAGATACGCAGTATTTT. Encoded protein: CASSLIWGQQSRVWTDTQYF.

This clone has a handful of counts. This rearrangement joins TRBV7-3 to TRBJ1-2; no firm D call. The germline gives CDR1 SGHTA, CDR2 FQGTGA. V lost 2 bases, J lost 3 bases, and 10 bases lay in between. CDR3 size: 14 residues. DNA for the CDR3: TGTGCCAGCAGCTTATATCCCGGGGACTATGGCTACACCTTC. Its translation is CASSLYPGDYGYTF.

The chain is built from TRBV29-1 and TRBJ1-3; 7 bases align to TRBD1. The V gene's germline CDR1 is SQVTM and CDR2 ANQGSEA. This CDR3 region has 16 residues. V lost 5 bases, J lost 1 base, and 11 bases stayed unmatched. CDR3 residues: CSVTGPGTASGNTIYF. CDR3 nucleotide sequence: TGCAGCGTTACGGGACCCGGGACAGCTTCTGGAAACACCATATATTTT.

This clone was observed a handful of times. The V gene is TRBV27, the J gene TRBJ2-7, with 7 bases matching TRBD2. The CDR3 loop spans 18 amino acids. The trim removed 2 bases at V and 2 bases at J, leaving 15 bases unmatched. Germline-derived CDR1 and CDR2 are MNHEY and SMNVEV (reference sequence). This CDR3 reads CASSLQGGEGLPAYEQYF. CDR3 bases: TGTGCCAGCAGTTTACAGGGAGGCGAGGGACTACCAGCCTACGAGCAGTACTTC.

V and J are TRBV6-4 and TRBJ2-7, with 7 bases identical to TRBD1. In germline, CDR1 is MRHNA, CDR2 SNTAGT. There are 10 residues in the CDR3. The ends lost 10 bases at V and 7 bases at J; junction bases unmatched: 4. The CDR3 loop reads CATHRGEQYF. The DNA for the CDR3 is TGTGCCACGCACAGGGGAGAGCAGTACTTC.

The J gene is TRBJ2-5, the V gene TRBV28, with TRBD1 matching 10 bases. The last part of the DNA fits TRBJ2-7 better; the J call may be wrong. There are 14 residues in the CDR3. CDR1 and CDR2 (germline): MDHEN, SYDVKM. The CDR3, as DNA: TGTGCCAGCAGGGGGACAGGGGCTTTCTACGAGCAGTACTTC. This encodes CASRGTGAFYEQYF.

This chain connects TRBV27 to TRBJ2-1; TRBD1 agrees at 7 bases. The V gene's germline CDR1 is MNHEY and CDR2 SMNVEV (reference sequence). With 5 bases clipped from V and 5 bases from J, the junction kept 6 bases outside the gene matches. The CDR3 covers 14 residues. The CDR3 nucleotides are TGTGCCAGCAGTCCTCGACAGGGCCACAATGAGCAGTTCTTC. Translating gives CASSPRQGHNEQFF.

V is TRBV30 and J is TRBJ2-3; TRBD2 matches at 10 bases. Germline CDR1 reads GTSNPN; CDR2 reads SVGIG (reference sequence). With V trimmed by 3 bases and J by 2 bases, 11 bases remained unmatched. The CDR3 length is 17 residues. This CDR3 is CAWSAIPTSGNTDTQYF. The CDR3 DNA sequence: TGTGCCTGGAGCGCTATCCCTACTAGCGGGAACACAGATACGCAGTATTTT.

V gene TRBV5-4 combines with J gene TRBJ2-2; 15 bases agree with TRBD2. The V and J ends lost 4 bases and 6 bases, in that order; junction bases with no gene match: 10. Germline V CDR1 and CDR2: SGHNT, YYREEE (reference sequence). CDR3 length equals 18 residues. Written as DNA, the CDR3 is TGTGCCAGCAGCGCTAGGACTAGCGGGAGGGGTATACCCGGGGAGCTGTTTTTT. Translation: CASSARTSGRGIPGELFF.

The chain recombines TRBV5-1 with TRBJ2-3; 13 positions match TRBD2. The CDR3 totals 17 residues. The germline V gene encodes CDR1 SGHRS and CDR2 YFSETQ. J lost 5 bases, V lost 4 bases, and 10 bases had no gene match. Written as DNA, the CDR3 is TGCGCCAGCAGCCCGGGACTAGCGGGACCTCTGCTAGATACGCAGTATTTT. Its translation: CASSPGLAGPLLDTQYF. The entire variable domain, with the rest obtained from reference TRBV5-1 and TRBJ2-3, is as follows: KAGVTQTPRYLIKTRGQQVTLSCSPISGHRSVSWYQQTPGQGLQFLFEYFSETQRNKGNFPGRFSGRQFSNSRSEMNVSTLELGDSALYLCASSPGLAGPLLDTQYFGPGTRLTVL.

The chain couples TRBV10-3 to TRBJ2-1; maybe TRBD2 (6 bases). CDR1 is ENHRY, CDR2 SYGVKD, per germline. Trimming removed 0 bases from V and 6 bases from J, with 18 bases in between. The CDR3 consists of 17 residues. CDR3 nucleotide sequence: TGTGCCATCAGTGAGTCTCCGGGACTGGGATTTGGCAATGAGCAGTTCTTC. The encoded protein is CAISESPGLGFGNEQFF.

The chain recombines TRBV19 with TRBJ1-1; possible D gene TRBD1, 5 bases. V was trimmed by 4 bases and J by 1 base, leaving 13 bases between them. In germline, CDR1 is LNHDA, CDR2 SQIVND (reference sequence). The CDR3 runs to 15 residues. The CDR3 is CASSTSLDRNTEAFF. In DNA form, the CDR3 reads TGTGCCAGTAGTACTTCTCTTGACAGGAACACTGAAGCTTTCTTT.

V gene TRBV4-1 combines with J gene TRBJ2-3; D is perhaps TRBD2 (5 bases). The CDR3 is made up of 17 amino acids. The germline V gene encodes CDR1 MGHRA and CDR2 YSYEKL. V dropped 4 bases and J dropped 7 bases, with 24 bases sitting between them. The CDR3 region is CASSPGPTPLEGYTQYF. In nucleotides, the CDR3 is TGCGCCAGCAGCCCGGGCCCGACACCCCTTGAGGGATATACGCAGTATTTT.

The V and J genes are TRBV4-1 and TRBJ1-3; no clear D gene. The CDR3 runs to 15 residues. CDR1 is MGHRA and CDR2 is YSYEKL in the germline V gene. V dropped 0 bases and J dropped 1 base, with 7 bases sitting between them. CDR3 coding DNA: TGCGCCAGCAGCCAAGATACGGGTTCTGGAAACACCATATATTTT. Translating gives CASSQDTGSGNTIYF.

CDR3 sequence reads: CASSLALDTQYF. The CDR3 DNA follows: TGTGCCAGTAGTTTGGCATTGGATACGCAGTATTTT. The V call is TRBV19, the J call TRBJ2-3; D is uncertain. Germline-derived CDR1 and CDR2 are LNHDA and SQIVND (reference sequence). CDR3 length: 12 residues. V lost 5 bases, J lost 6 bases, and 9 bases lay in between.

There are a few counts of this clone. The chain carries TRBV4-2 and TRBJ2-5; 10 bases align to TRBD2. V shed 4 bases, J shed 4 bases, and the junction held 12 bases outside the gene matches. Looked up from germline, CDR1 is LGHNA and CDR2 is YNFKEQ. This CDR3 has 17 residues. CDR3: CASSLRGTSGTGETQYF. Here the CDR3 DNA reads TGTGCCAGCAGCCTCCGGGGCACTAGCGGGACCGGAGAGACCCAGTACTTC.

The chain joins TRBV28 to TRBJ2-7; TRBD2 matches 11 bases. J gave up 2 bases and V 4 bases, and 13 bases lay outside the gene matches. The germline V gene encodes CDR1 MDHEN and CDR2 SYDVKM. The CDR3 is 18 residues long. As DNA, the CDR3 is TGTGCCAGCAGTTCAAAGACTTTACTAGCGGGAGTCCCCTACGAGCAGTACTTC. Protein product: CASSSKTLLAGVPYEQYF.

This sequence joins TRBV15 and TRBJ1-5; 8 nucleotides align to TRBD1. The CDR3 runs to 13 residues. The V gene's germline CDR1 is LNHNV and CDR2 YYDKDF (reference sequence). After removal of 7 bases from V and 7 bases from J, the junction contained 6 bases not matched to a gene. The CDR3 sequence: CATTDRGKQPQHF. The CDR3 DNA follows: TGTGCCACCACCGACAGGGGTAAGCAGCCCCAGCATTTT.

The V gene is TRBV6-6, the J gene TRBJ2-7, with 8 bases lining up with TRBD2. The CDR3 is 16 amino acids. With V trimmed by 6 bases and J by 2 bases, 12 bases remained unmatched. Germline V gives CDR1 MNHNY, CDR2 SVGAGI (reference sequence). The CDR3 DNA is TGTGCCAGCAGGAACACCCGGGGGGGGAGCGCCTACGAGCAGTACTTC. Protein product: CASRNTRGGSAYEQYF.